This TCR beta chain was retrieved from a study of human T cells and chemical hapten exposure. About the study: Variability of per-sample TCR yields stemmed mainly from small differences in pooled library volume. Overall study findings and caveats: No shift was seen in TCRs above 1 in 1000 frequency with DPC sensitization.

This clonotype was recorded a few times. Antigen specificity is unknown. Time point in this sample: healthy volunteer bleed at 6 weeks. Unfractionated whole blood yielded total RNA. During construction of the library, unique molecular identifiers were attached to individual cDNA molecules for quantitative, reproducible TCR counting. Per the original methods: From 23,224 to 690,600 TCRs were found per sample, with a median of around 96,000. TCRdb re-derived calls from the RACE reads in MiXCR, one entry per CDR3 protein. The V and J calls and clone size come from TCRdb's table, not from the authors' own analysis. The sample consists of more than 60,000 distinct CDR3 sequences, roughly 8.6% of them appearing once. V was clipped by 3 bases and J by 13 bases, with 22 bases between them. CDR1 SGHTA and CDR2 FQGNSA come from the germline V gene. The CDR3 contains 16 residues.

The TCR comes from a male donor in good health. Some clones in this sample may be carry-over from other donors' samples. The V call is TRBV7-2, the J call TRBJ1-6, with D possibly TRBD1 on 6 matching bases. Sequenced input: whole blood. The CDR3 DNA follows: TGTGCCAGCAGCTTGGGTGTGTGGACAGCCTTCGGGCCCCTCCACTTT. This sequence encodes CASSLGVWTAFGPLHF.